This T cell receptor beta chain was found in a study of blood T cell repertoires in COVID-19. Study-level information: The United States, Italy and Spain provided the acute and convalescent COVID-19 samples. From T cells, B-cell-depleted T cells, or PBMCs came the material, which was cDNA or gDNA.

Sequencing was performed with immunoSEQ multiplex PCR; in TCRdb, only in-frame clones are kept and a portion is missing. Of some 72,000 clones in the sample, roughly 91% were seen once. Looked up from germline, CDR1 is ENHRY and CDR2 is SYGVKD. Germline trimming cut 9 bases from V and 6 bases from J; bases unmatched to any gene: 9. The CDR3 covers 13 residues. The rearrangement links TRBV10-3 to TRBJ2-7; 9 bases map to TRBD1. The receptor was isolated from a man between 60 and 75 years old with acute or convalescent COVID-19. The sequencing sample was made of peripheral blood. CDR3 residues: CAILGTGRFEQYF. CDR3 bases: TGTGCCATACTCGGGACAGGGCGGTTCGAGCAGTACTTC.